This T cell receptor (beta chain) was observed in a study of shared clonotypes between healthy human individuals. Study-level information: Donors consisted of two women and three men between 18 and 49.

This clone occurred a few times. Only in-frame clones appear in the TCRdb table, and some are missing; sequencing was by immunoSEQ multiplex PCR. The table lists about 450,000 clones, roughly 85% of them singletons. In germline, CDR1 is MNHEY, CDR2 SMNVEV (reference sequence). The trim removed 5 bases at V and 1 base at J, leaving 10 bases unmatched. This CDR3 is 19 amino acids long. The TCR originated in a woman between 40 and 50 years old in good health. Some clones in this sample may be carry-over from other donors' samples. V is TRBV27 and J is TRBJ2-1, with 14 bases aligning to TRBD2. The sample taken for sequencing was PBMCs. In DNA, the CDR3 is TGTGCCAGCAGTCCTCCGACTAGCGGGAGGGTACCATCCTACAATGAGCAGTTCTTC. Its translation: CASSPPTSGRVPSYNEQFF.